This record covers a single TCR beta chain. No antigen is known for it. These data come from a study of lymphopenia after photon versus proton radiotherapy. The protocol was immunoSEQ multiplex PCR, while the TCRdb copy is restricted to in-frame clones and leaves out a portion. The table shows 150,000 to 200,000 clones, with around nine tenths occurring only once. Findings and caveats of the study: Oligoclonal CD8+ Temra expansion after nadir drove photon patients' diversity drop. Under photons, naive T cells and diversity fell while effector/memory populations rose.

This CDR3 has 14 residues. Germline V CDR1 and CDR2: LNHNV, YYDKDF (reference sequence). V lost 4 bases and J lost 3, with 11 bases in between. The chain employs TRBV15 and TRBJ2-3; TRBD1 might be the D (6 bases). The clonotype was recovered from a man between 45 and 60 years old with gastric cancer. Sample: peripheral blood, taken from a patient treated with photon-based radiotherapy. CDR3 amino acids: CATSILQGTDTQYF. Here the CDR3 DNA reads TGTGCCACCAGCATATTACAGGGAACAGATACGCAGTATTTT.